This TCR beta chain was identified during a study of graft-versus-host responses after intestinal transplantation. Findings of the study overall: Analysis identified GvH clones in recipient marrow, with some appearing first in ileum or blood.

CDR1 SGHKS and CDR2 YYEKEE come from the germline V gene (reference sequence). The junction had 7 bases not matched to a gene; V was cut back by 0 bases and J by 7 bases. This CDR3 contains 14 residues. Here immunoSEQ multiplex PCR was the method, and the copy in TCRdb shows in-frame clones only, minus some. The sample shows approximately 13,000 clones, around 30% of them seen only once. The plating included around 200,000 irradiated, violet-dye-labeled stimulator cells together with around 200,000 CFSE-labeled responder cells. After the reaction, proliferating CFSE-low CD3+CD4+ and CD3+CD8+ responders were sorted.

V and J are TRBV5-5 and TRBJ2-7, with 7 nucleotides matching TRBD1. The sequencing used alloreactive CD8+ T cells from a mixed lymphocyte reaction culture, collected before intestinal transplant. The subset is: CFSE-low proliferating T cells sorted from roughly six-day pre-transplant mixed lymphocyte reaction (GvH or HvG direction). The TCR sequence derives from a human patient who received an intestinal transplant. CDR3 bases: TGTGCCAGCAGCTTGGGGACAGGAGCTTATGAGCAGTACTTC. It is translated as CASSLGTGAYEQYF. Complete variable domain (other parts from reference TRBV5-5 and TRBJ2-7): DAGVTQSPTHLIKTRGQQVTLRCSPISGHKSVSWYQQVLGQGPQFIFQYYEKEERGRGNFPDRFSARQFPNYSSELNVNALLLGDSALYLCASSLGTGAYEQYFGPGTRLTVT.